Described below is a single T cell receptor beta chain sequence and its context. The method was immunoSEQ multiplex PCR; TCRdb's version includes in-frame clones alone and lacks a portion of them. The data show some 100,000 clones, about 89% seen once. The CDR3 has 16 residues. V shed 3 bases and J shed 4 bases, with 19 bases lying between them. The germline gives CDR1 SGDLS, CDR2 YYNGEE. This sample was taken from a study of control samples from healthy donors and cancer patients. The sequencing sample was made of blood. The V gene is TRBV9, the J gene TRBJ1-1; D gene unclear. The sequence was collected from a man aged 25 to 40 in good health. CDR3 region: CASSDHEGRESTEAFF. In DNA form, the CDR3 reads TGTGCCAGCAGCGACCACGAAGGACGGGAATCCACTGAAGCTTTCTTT.